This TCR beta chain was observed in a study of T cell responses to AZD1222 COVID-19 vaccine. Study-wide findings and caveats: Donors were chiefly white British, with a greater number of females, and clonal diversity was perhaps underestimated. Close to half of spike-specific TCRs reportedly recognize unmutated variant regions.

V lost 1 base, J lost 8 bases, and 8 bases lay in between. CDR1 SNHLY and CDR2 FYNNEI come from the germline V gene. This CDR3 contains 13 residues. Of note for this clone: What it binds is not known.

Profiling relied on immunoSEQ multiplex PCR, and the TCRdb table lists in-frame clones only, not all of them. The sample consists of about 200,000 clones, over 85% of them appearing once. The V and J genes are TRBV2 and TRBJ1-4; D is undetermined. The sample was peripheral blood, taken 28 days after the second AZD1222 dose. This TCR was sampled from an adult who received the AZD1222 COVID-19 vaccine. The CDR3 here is CASSEGGQEKLFF. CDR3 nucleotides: TGTGCCAGCAGTGAAGGTGGGCAGGAAAAACTGTTTTTT.